The 10 T cell receptor beta chains presented below share a single source sample, sequenced in a study of cytomegalovirus exposure and HLA in healthy donors (dated by TCRdb to 2016 to 2017). The library was made by the immunoSEQ multiplex PCR assay. A mixture of 60 forward primers for TCR Vbeta segments and 13 reverse primers for TCR Jbeta segments was used in the multiplex PCR. Here the immuneACCESS table is served through TCRdb, limited to in-frame sequences with V and J called. Missing clones are a known gap in these copies; in checked studies unresolved V genes cover under half, and the rest lacks a known reason. The sample table holds just over 150,000 clones, of which 82% were seen once. The biggest ten clones account for around 6.6% of the sample. The sequenced material came from PBMCs. These TCRs come from a woman between 50 and 59 years old in good health and CMV-seropositive.

J is TRBJ1-1 and V is TRBV10-1; no reliable D call. The germline gives CDR1 WNHNN, CDR2 SYGVQD (reference sequence). V was pared by 3 bases and J by 0 bases, with 14 bases between. The length of the CDR3 is 16 residues. The CDR3 DNA reads TGCGCCAGCAGTGATGACACGCGTAAAATGAACACTGAAGCTTTCTTT. This translates into CASSDDTRKMNTEAFF.

This clone was seen a handful of times. V usage is TRBV6-1 and J usage is TRBJ2-3, with a tentative D call TRBD2 (6 bases). Germline V gene sequence: CDR1 MNHNS, CDR2 SASEGT. V lost 10 bases and J lost 4, with 18 bases in between. This CDR3 region has 14 residues. The CDR3 nucleotides read TGTGCCACTAGCCCACTAGCAGTATCAGATACGCAGTATTTT. It specifies CATSPLAVSDTQYF.

This sequence joins TRBV18 and TRBJ1-1; 7 nucleotides match TRBD1. Germline CDR1 KGHSH, CDR2 LQKENI. The J segment lost 0 bases and the V segment lost 2 bases, leaving 6 bases of the junction unmatched. The CDR3 has 16 residues. The CDR3 coding sequence is TGTGCCAGCTCACCAAGCGCCGGGACAGTGAACACTGAAGCTTTCTTT. Translating it yields CASSPSAGTVNTEAFF.

The V gene is TRBV7-9, the J gene TRBJ2-7, with D possibly matching TRBD2 (6 bases). The V gene lost 5 bases and the J gene lost 1 base, with 9 bases spanning the gap. Germline CDR1 SEHNR, CDR2 FQNEAQ (reference sequence). CDR3 length: 13 amino acids. In DNA form, the CDR3 reads TGTGCCAGCAGCGGCGGAGGGTCCTACGAGCAGTACTTC. This translates into CASSGGGSYEQYF.

J is TRBJ2-7 and V is TRBV7-9; no clear D. Germline CDR1 and CDR2: SEHNR and FQNEAQ (reference sequence). The CDR3 is made up of 11 amino acids. Trimming cost V 6 bases and J 11 bases, with 14 bases left between them. This CDR3 reads CASRIQNVEYF. CDR3 DNA: TGTGCCAGCAGAATACAGAACGTGGAGTACTTC.

This clone has more than one count but fewer than ten. The chain carries TRBV10-2 and TRBJ2-7; no reliable D call. V was clipped by 3 bases and J by 1 base, with 4 bases between them. The germline V gene has CDR1 WSHSY and CDR2 SAAADI. This CDR3 is 12 amino acids long. The CDR3 coding sequence is TGCGCCAGCAGTGACTTGTCCTACGAGCAGTACTTC. Protein sequence: CASSDLSYEQYF.

This clone was seen only once. The chain recombines TRBV5-4 with TRBJ2-5; D might be TRBD1 (6 bases). Deletions cut 2 bases from V and 5 bases from J, with 22 bases between. Germline V gene lookup returns CDR1 SGHNT and CDR2 YYREEE (reference sequence). The length of the CDR3 is 17 residues. Here the CDR3 reads CASSFRPKSTGIETQYF. The CDR3 DNA reads TGTGCCAGCAGCTTCCGCCCGAAATCAACAGGGATCGAGACCCAGTACTTC.

The rearrangement uses TRBV5-1 and TRBJ2-7, with TRBD1 identical over 8 bases. The ends lost 0 bases at V and 4 bases at J; junction bases unmatched: 9. Germline assignment: CDR1 SGHRS and CDR2 YFSETQ. The CDR3 consists of 16 residues. CDR3 sequence reads: CASSLEGQGSGYEQYF. In DNA form, the CDR3 reads TGCGCCAGCAGCTTGGAAGGACAGGGAAGCGGGTACGAGCAGTACTTC.

This sequence joins TRBV5-1 and TRBJ1-2; TRBD1 agrees at 8 bases. This CDR3 is built from 15 residues. V shed 3 bases and J 1 base; nucleotides not matched to a gene: 5. The germline gives CDR1 SGHRS, CDR2 YFSETQ. Written as DNA, the CDR3 is TGCGCCAGCAGCTCCCTCGGACAGGGTAACTATGGCTACACCTTC. It encodes CASSSLGQGNYGYTF.

The V gene is TRBV6-5, the J gene TRBJ1-2; no firm D call. CDR1 and CDR2 (germline): MNHEY, SVGAGI. The V gene lost 0 bases and the J gene lost 4 bases, with 12 bases spanning the gap. The CDR3 totals 15 residues. Here the CDR3 reads CASSYSMGGVYGYTF. CDR3 DNA sequence: TGTGCCAGCAGTTACTCAATGGGCGGGGTCTATGGCTACACCTTC.